A single sample is the source of the 30 T cell receptor beta chains below, sequenced in a study of blood T cell repertoires in COVID-19. Some clones are missing from TCRdb's copy, which holds only in-frame ones; the method was immunoSEQ multiplex PCR. The sample includes 120,000 to 150,000 clones, 84% of them seen just once. The sequencing input was peripheral blood. The origin of the receptors is a man aged 25-40 years with COVID-19, enrolled during active disease.

The chain combines TRBV7-3 with TRBJ2-3; TRBD1 matches at 8 bases. Trimming removed 6 bases from V and 2 bases from J; junction bases left unmatched: 7. CDR1 is SGHTA, CDR2 FQGTGA, per germline. CDR3 length equals 15 residues. For the CDR3, the DNA is TGTGCCAGCAGTCTGAGGACAGGGTACACAGATACGCAGTATTTT. Translated: CASSLRTGYTDTQYF.

This chain uses TRBV5-6 with TRBJ1-4; no clear D gene. Germline lookup yields CDR1 SGHDT and CDR2 YYEEEE. V dropped 4 bases and J dropped 0 bases, with 7 bases sitting between them. The CDR3 is 14 residues long. For the CDR3, the DNA is TGTGCCAGCAGCCGGGGTTCAACTAATGAAAAACTGTTTTTT. It specifies CASSRGSTNEKLFF.

The chain joins TRBV2 to TRBJ1-5; D is undetermined. The CDR3 is 15 residues long. In germline, CDR1 is SNHLY, CDR2 FYNNEI. Trimming left V 7 bases short and J 0 bases short, with 13 bases between. CDR3 nucleotides: TGTGCCAGCACGTCCCAGACTAATAGCAATCAGCCCCAGCATTTT. Amino acid sequence: CASTSQTNSNQPQHF.

The chain recombines TRBV6-1 with TRBJ2-7; D is ambiguous. In germline, CDR1 is MNHNS, CDR2 SASEGT. V lost 2 bases and J 5 bases, leaving 7 bases between the germline ends. This CDR3 spans 12 amino acids. DNA of the CDR3: TGTGCCAGCAGTGAACACAGTGACGAGCAGTACTTC. Translation gives CASSEHSDEQYF.

The genes are TRBV9 and TRBJ2-5; 8 nucleotides match TRBD2. The CDR3 is 16 amino acids. Looked up from germline, CDR1 is SGDLS and CDR2 is YYNGEE. V lost 0 bases and J lost 0; bases outside the gene matches: 4. This CDR3 reads CASSVGATSDQETQYF. CDR3 DNA: TGTGCCAGCAGCGTAGGAGCGACTAGCGACCAAGAGACCCAGTACTTC.

V and J are TRBV6-5 and TRBJ1-1; 7 nucleotides align to TRBD1. Germline lookup yields CDR1 MNHEY and CDR2 SVGAGI. The CDR3 runs to 14 residues. V was clipped by 2 bases and J by 4 bases; unmatched bases: 4. The CDR3 bases are TGTGCCAGCAGTTACGACAGGGTGGGCACTGAAGCTTTCTTT. Encoded protein: CASSYDRVGTEAFF.

This chain links TRBV28 with TRBJ2-6, with a possible D match to TRBD2 (5 bases). The CDR3 covers 16 residues. V was trimmed by 1 base and J by 2 bases, leaving 9 bases between them. Germline V gene lookup returns CDR1 MDHEN and CDR2 SYDVKM. The CDR3 protein is CASSLFGETGANVLTF. Written as DNA, the CDR3 is TGTGCCAGCAGTTTATTCGGGGAAACTGGGGCCAACGTCCTGACTTTC.

The chain has TRBV6-1 and TRBJ1-1; D unresolved. V was cut by 5 bases and J by 4 bases, with 5 bases left in between. The CDR3 is made up of 11 amino acids. Germline-derived CDR1 and CDR2 are MNHNS and SASEGT. The chain's CDR3 is CASSPGTEAFF. The CDR3 DNA is TGTGCCAGCAGTCCGGGCACTGAAGCTTTCTTT.

The V gene is TRBV3-1 (or the pseudogene TRBV3-2), the J gene TRBJ1-4, with D unresolved. Trimming took off 0 bases at V and 3 bases at J, with 17 bases between the two ends. This CDR3 is built from 18 residues. The germline CDR1 and CDR2 sequences are LGHDT and YNNKEL (reference sequence). The CDR3 region is CASSQDLHPKIANEKLFF. The CDR3 DNA follows: TGTGCCAGCAGCCAAGATCTCCACCCTAAGATAGCTAATGAAAAACTGTTTTTT.

The V and J genes are TRBV29-1 and TRBJ2-5, with 12 bases that match TRBD2. Germline CDR1 is SQVTM and CDR2 is ANQGSEA. The CDR3 is 15 amino acids. The J segment lost 3 bases and the V segment lost 3 bases, leaving 5 bases of the junction unmatched. In DNA, the CDR3 is TGCAGCGTTGAGGGGGCTAGCGGGAGGGAAGAGACCCAGTACTTC. Its translation is CSVEGASGREETQYF.

J is TRBJ2-7 and V is TRBV3-1 (or the pseudogene TRBV3-2); the match to TRBD2 covers 9 bases. V lost 4 bases and J lost 2; bases outside the gene matches: 3. Germline lookup yields CDR1 LGHDT and CDR2 YNNKEL (reference sequence). CDR3 length: 14 amino acids. For the CDR3, the DNA is TGTGCCAGCAGCCCGACTAGCGGTACCTACGAGCAGTACTTC. This gives the protein CASSPTSGTYEQYF.

The chain is built from TRBV9 and TRBJ2-2; 9 bases match TRBD1. The CDR3 covers 16 residues. From germline, CDR1 is SGDLS and CDR2 YYNGEE. The junction had 10 bases not matched to a gene; V was cut back by 6 bases and J by 4 bases. In DNA form, the CDR3 reads TGTGCCAGCATCCCGGGACAGGGTATTGGCACCGGGGAGCTGTTTTTT. This encodes CASIPGQGIGTGELFF. The variable domain in full, completed from reference TRBV9 and TRBJ2-2, reads DSGVTQTPKHLITATGQRVTLRCSPRSGDLSVYWYQQSLDQGLQFLIQYYNGEERAKGNILERFSAQQFPDLHSELNLSSLELGDSALYFCASIPGQGIGTGELFFGEGSRLTVL.

This sequence joins TRBV10-1 and TRBJ2-2; unclear D gene. Germline lookup yields CDR1 WNHNN and CDR2 SYGVQD (reference sequence). Trimming stripped 2 bases from V and 6 bases from J, with 10 bases between. The CDR3 has 14 amino acids. The CDR3 loop is CASSEGLGSGELFF. The DNA for the CDR3 is TGCGCCAGCAGTGAGGGGTTGGGCTCCGGGGAGCTGTTTTTT.

The V call is TRBV16, the J call TRBJ1-4, with D maybe TRBD1 (5 bases). Germline V CDR1 and CDR2: KGHSY, FQNENV. Trimming removed 0 bases at V and 8 bases at J, with 13 bases between. The CDR3 covers 15 residues. Here the CDR3 reads CASSQSGTLVEKLFF. Written as DNA, the CDR3 is TGTGCCAGCAGCCAATCCGGGACTTTGGTAGAAAAACTGTTTTTT. Variable domain in full (rest from reference TRBV16 and TRBJ1-4): GEEVAQTPKHLVRGEGQKAKLYCAPIKGHSYVFWYQQVLKNEFKFLISFQNENVFDETGMPKERFSAKCLPNSPCSLEIQATKLEDSAVYFCASSQSGTLVEKLFFGSGTQLSVL.

The chain combines TRBV3-1 (or the pseudogene TRBV3-2) with TRBJ2-4; a weak D match, TRBD2 (5 bases). Germline-derived CDR1 and CDR2 are LGHDT and YNNKEL (reference sequence). The CDR3 is 14 residues long. Trimming removed 4 bases from V and 7 bases from J, with 14 bases in between. The CDR3 protein is CASSPSVSGNIQYF. The CDR3 DNA reads TGTGCCAGCAGCCCTTCCGTGTCGGGGAACATTCAGTACTTC.

This chain uses TRBV19 with TRBJ1-5; D is unresolved. Per germline, CDR1 LNHDA and CDR2 SQIVND (reference sequence). The CDR3 runs 11 residues. Trimming took off 6 bases at V and 9 bases at J, with 9 bases between the two ends. Here the CDR3 DNA reads TGTGCCAGTAGGGCCCATTTGCCCCAGCATTTT. Encoded protein: CASRAHLPQHF.

The rearrangement links TRBV2 to TRBJ1-6; 8 bases are shared with TRBD1. V shed 4 bases and J 2 bases; nucleotides not matched to a gene: 4. The CDR3 is 16 residues long. CDR1 is SNHLY and CDR2 is FYNNEI in the germline V gene. As DNA, the CDR3 is TGTGCCAGCAGTGTAGCAGGGGGCGCCTATAATTCACCCCTCCACTTT. The encoded protein is CASSVAGGAYNSPLHF.

This rearrangement joins TRBV28 to TRBJ2-3, with TRBD2 matching over 14 bases. The CDR3 is made up of 22 amino acids. After removal of 6 bases from V and 0 bases from J, the junction contained 20 bases not matched to a gene. Per germline, CDR1 MDHEN and CDR2 SYDVKM. This CDR3 reads CASSPGTSGSPSGGASTDTQYF. DNA of the CDR3: TGTGCCAGCAGCCCCGGGACTAGCGGGAGTCCCAGCGGGGGGGCCAGCACAGATACGCAGTATTTT.

The gene calls are TRBV2 and TRBJ1-5; no reliable D call. The CDR3 has 12 residues. Looked up from germline, CDR1 is SNHLY and CDR2 is FYNNEI. Trimming took 5 bases from V and 3 from J, leaving 5 bases between them. CDR3 region: CASSTFNQPQHF. CDR3 sequence (DNA): TGTGCCAGCAGTACATTCAATCAGCCCCAGCATTTT.

The rearrangement links TRBV6-5 to TRBJ1-1, with a possible D match to TRBD1 (6 bases). Per the germline V gene, CDR1 is MNHEY and CDR2 is SVGAGI. The length of the CDR3 is 13 residues. Trimming took 6 bases from V and 4 from J, leaving 12 bases between them. The CDR3 loop reads CASRGGGGTEAFF. Written as DNA, the CDR3 is TGTGCCAGCAGGGGTGGGGGCGGCACTGAAGCTTTCTTT.

The rearrangement uses TRBV19 and TRBJ2-1, with D possibly matching TRBD2 (6 bases). CDR3 size: 16 residues. Germline V gene data show CDR1 as LNHDA and CDR2 as SQIVND (reference sequence). V dropped 7 bases and J dropped 0 bases, with 16 bases sitting between them. The CDR3 here is CASNAMGGGSYNEQFF. The CDR3 coding sequence is TGTGCCAGTAACGCGATGGGGGGTGGCTCCTACAATGAGCAGTTCTTC. Drawing the rest from reference TRBV19 and TRBJ2-1, the complete variable domain is DGGITQSPKYLFRKEGQNVTLSCEQNLNHDAMYWYRQDPGQGLRLIYYSQIVNDFQKGDIAEGYSVSREKKESFPLTVTSAQKNPTAFYLCASNAMGGGSYNEQFFGPGTRLTVL.

This chain uses TRBV5-1 with TRBJ2-1, with 12 positions matching TRBD2. Germline values: CDR1 SGHRS, CDR2 YFSETQ. J lost 7 bases, V lost 2 bases, and 7 bases had no gene match. The CDR3 is 16 residues long. The CDR3 reads CASSLPPGLAGNEQFF. DNA of the CDR3: TGCGCCAGCAGCTTACCTCCGGGACTAGCGGGTAATGAGCAGTTCTTC.

This clone was detected a few times. The CDR3 nucleotides are TGTGCCAGCAGCTTAGGACAGTCTCATCAGCCCCAGCATTTT. Translation: CASSLGQSHQPQHF. The chain recombines TRBV7-9 with TRBJ1-5; D possibly corresponds to TRBD1 (5 bases). CDR1 is SEHNR and CDR2 is FQNEAQ in the germline V gene (reference sequence). CDR3 length: 14 residues. Deletions cut 1 base from V and 5 bases from J, with 9 bases between. Variable domain in full (rest from reference TRBV7-9 and TRBJ1-5): DTGVSQNPRHKITKRGQNVTFRCDPISEHNRLYWYRQTLGQGPEFLTYFQNEAQLEKSRLLSDRFSAERPKGSFSTLEIQRTEQGDSAMYLCASSLGQSHQPQHFGDGTRLSIL.

CDR3 region: CASSSSSGEERETQYF. The CDR3 DNA sequence: TGTGCCAGCAGCTCGAGTAGCGGAGAAGAGAGGGAGACCCAGTACTTC. The chain couples TRBV7-3 to TRBJ2-5; tentatively, D is TRBD2 (6 bases). The germline V gene has CDR1 SGHTA and CDR2 FQGTGA. The CDR3 extends over 16 amino acids. Trimming left V 4 bases short and J 5 bases short, with 20 bases between. Variable domain in full (rest from reference TRBV7-3 and TRBJ2-5): GAGVSQTPSNKVTEKGKYVELRCDPISGHTALYWYRQSLGQGPEFLIYFQGTGAADDSGLPNDRFFAVRPEGSVSTLKIQRTERGDSAVYLCASSSSSGEERETQYFGPGTRLLVL.

The chain has TRBV6-5 and TRBJ2-7; no firm D call. There are 13 residues in the CDR3. Germline V gene data show CDR1 as MNHEY and CDR2 as SVGAGI. The V gene lost 8 bases and the J gene lost 3 bases, with 14 bases spanning the gap. The CDR3 loop is CASGESFNYEQYF. The CDR3 coding sequence is TGTGCCAGCGGAGAGTCCTTTAACTACGAGCAGTACTTC.

This clone was recorded only once. This sequence joins TRBV10-3 and TRBJ2-3; D gene uncertain. This CDR3 region has 12 residues. From germline, CDR1 is ENHRY and CDR2 SYGVKD. The V and J ends lost 3 bases and 3 bases respectively, with 4 bases between them. CDR3 in DNA: TGTGCCATCAGTGAACAGACAGATACGCAGTATTTT. This translates into CAISEQTDTQYF.

The genes are TRBV3-1 (or the pseudogene TRBV3-2) and TRBJ2-7, with 12 bases lining up with TRBD1. There are 16 residues in the CDR3. V shed 5 bases, J shed 5 bases, and the junction held 10 bases outside the gene matches. From germline, CDR1 is LGHDT and CDR2 YNNKEL (reference sequence). CDR3 protein: CASSSYDGTGGHEQYF. The CDR3 nucleotides are TGTGCCAGCAGCAGCTACGATGGGACAGGGGGCCACGAGCAGTACTTC.

This clone was picked up a small number of times. V is TRBV7-2 and J is TRBJ2-7; weak D call: TRBD1 (5 bases). Germline V gives CDR1 SGHTA, CDR2 FQGNSA. V gave up 3 bases and J gave up 5 bases, with 17 bases separating them. The CDR3 is 15 amino acids. Written as DNA, the CDR3 is TGTGCCAGCAGCTTCACAGGCCTCAAGGTCGACGAGCAGTACTTC. Encoded protein: CASSFTGLKVDEQYF.

The V call is TRBV5-1, the J call TRBJ2-5; 7 bases align to TRBD2. The germline gives CDR1 SGHRS, CDR2 YFSETQ. This CDR3 has 14 residues. Trimming cost V 3 bases and J 1 base; bases outside gene matches: 3. CDR3 loop: CASSSGLLQETQYF. The CDR3 nucleotides read TGCGCCAGCAGCTCGGGACTACTCCAAGAGACCCAGTACTTC.

V is TRBV4-2 and J is TRBJ2-1; TRBD2 matches at 7 bases. There are 14 residues in the CDR3. CDR1 LGHNA and CDR2 YNFKEQ come from the germline V gene. The J segment lost 9 bases and the V segment lost 5 bases, leaving 10 bases of the junction unmatched. The CDR3 reads CASSNDRLAGEQFF. The CDR3 DNA follows: TGTGCCAGCAGCAACGACAGACTAGCTGGTGAGCAGTTCTTC.